What follows are 28 T cell receptor beta chains derived from one specimen sequenced in a study of T cell responses to AZD1222 COVID-19 vaccine. Measured with immunoSEQ multiplex PCR; TCRdb has only the in-frame clones, and not every one. The sample shows 100,000 to 150,000 clones, around nine tenths of them seen only once. Sequenced here: peripheral blood, sampled on day 0 of MenACWY control vaccination. These receptor sequences come from an adult in good health.

This clone showed up just once. The chain joins TRBV5-4 to TRBJ2-1; tentatively, D is TRBD2 (6 bases). Trimming pared 2 bases from V and 6 bases from J, leaving 18 bases between. The CDR3 has 16 residues. Germline V gives CDR1 SGHNT, CDR2 YYREEE (reference sequence). CDR3 in DNA: TGTGCCAGCAGCTTTACGACCTTGGACTACCGCAATGAGCAGTTCTTC. It codes for CASSFTTLDYRNEQFF.

The gene calls are TRBV2 and TRBJ1-2, with D hard to call. CDR3 length: 12 amino acids. Per the germline V gene, CDR1 is SNHLY and CDR2 is FYNNEI. V was trimmed by 4 bases and J by 8 bases, leaving 11 bases between them. This CDR3 is CASSVTGLGYTF. CDR3 in DNA: TGTGCCAGCAGTGTGACCGGGCTCGGCTACACCTTC.

Here the CDR3 reads CASSPQQGVGANYGYTF. Here the CDR3 DNA reads TGCGCCAGCAGCCCTCAACAGGGGGTGGGGGCTAACTATGGCTACACCTTC. The rearrangement joins TRBV4-1 to TRBJ1-2; 8 nucleotides line up with TRBD1. V dropped 4 bases and J dropped 0; count of bases not matched to a gene: 10. CDR3 length: 17 residues. The germline CDR1 and CDR2 sequences are MGHRA and YSYEKL.

This sequence joins TRBV20-1 and TRBJ2-2; D remains unclear. The CDR3 covers 15 residues. Trimming took 3 bases from V and 2 from J, leaving 13 bases between them. CDR1 and CDR2 (germline): DFQATT, SNEGSKA (reference sequence). The chain's CDR3 is CSASPATSNTGELFF. In DNA form, the CDR3 reads TGCAGTGCTAGTCCGGCCACCTCAAACACCGGGGAGCTGTTTTTT.

V is TRBV7-9 and J is TRBJ2-1; either TRBD1 or TRBD2 may fit D (5 bases each). This CDR3 has 15 amino acids. Germline CDR1 reads SEHNR; CDR2 reads FQNEAQ (reference sequence). Trimming shortened V by 4 bases and J by 4 bases, and 14 bases separated the two germline ends. CDR3 region: CASSSGPSSYNEQFF. CDR3 bases: TGTGCCAGCAGCTCGGGACCTTCTTCGTACAATGAGCAGTTCTTC.

V and J are TRBV27 and TRBJ2-7, with D possibly being TRBD1 (5 bases). The germline gives CDR1 MNHEY, CDR2 SMNVEV (reference sequence). The germline V and J ends were trimmed by 0 bases and 3 bases, with 6 bases remaining between them. This CDR3 is 13 amino acids long. The CDR3 loop is CASSLSTDYEQYF. The CDR3 DNA reads as TGTGCCAGCAGTTTATCGACAGACTACGAGCAGTACTTC.

This clone was detected only once. The chain joins TRBV7-2 to TRBJ2-5, with a possible D match to TRBD2 (5 bases). This CDR3 comprises 13 residues. CDR1 and CDR2 from the germline V gene are SGHTA and FQGNSA. The V gene lost 2 bases and the J gene lost 5 bases, with 9 bases spanning the gap. Here the CDR3 reads CASSLTSGETQYF. In DNA, the CDR3 is TGTGCCAGCAGCTTAACTAGTGGGGAGACCCAGTACTTC.

The J gene is TRBJ1-2, the V gene TRBV11-2; D might be TRBD1 (6 bases). CDR3 length: 14 amino acids. V was clipped by 4 bases and J by 4 bases, with 13 bases between them. Germline V gene data show CDR1 as SGHAT and CDR2 as FQNNGV. The CDR3: CASSSQTGSYGYTF. The CDR3 coding sequence is TGTGCCAGCAGCTCACAGACAGGTAGCTATGGCTACACCTTC.

The rearrangement links TRBV7-9 to TRBJ1-4, with 7 bases identical to TRBD1. The CDR3 contains 17 residues. Germline CDR1 is SEHNR and CDR2 is FQNEAQ (reference sequence). The junction had 9 bases not matched to a gene; V was cut back by 5 bases and J by 0 bases. In DNA form, the CDR3 reads TGTGCCAGCAGCCCAGTCCCGGGACAGTCAACTAATGAAAAACTGTTTTTT. Amino acids: CASSPVPGQSTNEKLFF.

The chain has TRBV5-4 and TRBJ2-1, with 7 bases lining up with TRBD2. The germline gives CDR1 SGHNT, CDR2 YYREEE (reference sequence). The CDR3 extends over 15 amino acids. J gave up 2 bases and V 4 bases, and 6 bases lay outside the gene matches. DNA for the CDR3: TGTGCCAGCAGCCGGCGGGAGCCCCCCTACAATGAGCAGTTCTTC. Translating it yields CASSRREPPYNEQFF.

This chain connects TRBV10-2 to TRBJ2-7, with D maybe TRBD2 (5 bases). Trimming removed 2 bases at V and 5 bases at J, with 22 bases between. This CDR3 comprises 17 residues. Germline assignment: CDR1 WSHSY and CDR2 SAAADI. CDR3 DNA sequence: TGCGCCAGCAGTGAGATCCCTCCCCGGCTAGCTTACCACGAGCAGTACTTC. It codes for CASSEIPPRLAYHEQYF.

This chain joins TRBV2 and TRBJ1-2; D is unclear. The CDR3 spans 10 residues. Per the germline V gene, CDR1 is SNHLY and CDR2 is FYNNEI. Deletions cut 6 bases from V and 5 bases from J, with 4 bases between. The CDR3 is CASRLYGYTF. CDR3 nucleotides: TGTGCCAGCAGGCTATATGGCTACACCTTC.

The V gene is TRBV6-5, the J gene TRBJ1-1, with D tentatively TRBD1 (6 bases). The V and J ends lost 7 bases and 3 bases respectively, with 15 bases between them. This CDR3 has 14 amino acids. Germline values: CDR1 MNHEY, CDR2 SVGAGI. As DNA, the CDR3 is TGTGCCAGCACCTACGAGCGGGGGCACACTGAAGCTTTCTTT. It specifies CASTYERGHTEAFF.

This rearrangement joins TRBV18 to TRBJ2-5; 7 nucleotides align to TRBD2. The germline V gene has CDR1 KGHSH and CDR2 LQKENI. CDR3 size: 17 residues. Trimming at V came to 0 bases and at J to 0 bases, leaving 7 bases not matched to a gene. The DNA for the CDR3 is TGTGCCAGCTCACCACCGGAGTGGGAGGGATACCAAGAGACCCAGTACTTC. This encodes CASSPPEWEGYQETQYF.

This chain links TRBV20-1 with TRBJ2-7, with D hard to call. The CDR3 length is 13 residues. V lost 3 bases to trimming and J lost 1 base, with 10 bases between them. Germline V gene data show CDR1 as DFQATT and CDR2 as SNEGSKA (reference sequence). The CDR3 sequence is CSASLYGSYEQYF. CDR3 sequence (DNA): TGCAGTGCTAGTCTTTACGGATCCTACGAGCAGTACTTC.

The V and J genes are TRBV6-5 and TRBJ2-6; D is unclear. The V gene lost 8 bases and the J gene lost 0 bases, with 2 bases spanning the gap. This CDR3 comprises 12 residues. CDR1 MNHEY and CDR2 SVGAGI come from the germline V gene. The CDR3 protein is CASYSGANVLTF. CDR3 in DNA: TGTGCCAGCTACTCTGGGGCCAACGTCCTGACTTTC.

The chain combines TRBV30 with TRBJ1-1; D remains unclear. Trimming pared 0 bases from V and 6 bases from J, leaving 14 bases between. Germline V gene sequence: CDR1 GTSNPN, CDR2 SVGIG (reference sequence). The CDR3 sequence is 14 residues long. The DNA for the CDR3 is TGTGCCTGGAGTGTAAACCTGAGGAGCGCTGAAGCTTTCTTT. Translation gives CAWSVNLRSAEAFF.

This chain links TRBV7-2 with TRBJ2-3; D unclear. With 0 bases removed from V and 5 bases from J, the gap between germline ends came to 6 bases. Germline lookup yields CDR1 SGHTA and CDR2 FQGNSA. This CDR3 comprises 13 residues. As DNA, the CDR3 is TGTGCCAGCAGCTTAGCGGACGGAGATACGCAGTATTTT. It translates to CASSLADGDTQYF.

J is TRBJ1-2 and V is TRBV4-1; the D gene is possibly TRBD1 (5 bases). CDR1 and CDR2 (germline): MGHRA, YSYEKL. The CDR3 totals 15 residues. Trimming pared 0 bases from V and 5 bases from J, leaving 13 bases between. CDR3 DNA sequence: TGCGCCAGCAGCCAAGATTCCGGAGGGACGTATGGCTACACCTTC. Translating gives CASSQDSGGTYGYTF.

The chain employs TRBV7-2 and TRBJ2-3; D remains ambiguous. Germline CDR1 reads SGHTA; CDR2 reads FQGNSA. CDR3 length equals 13 residues. Trimming took 8 bases from V and 3 from J, leaving 12 bases between them. The CDR3 sequence is CASGQEATDTQYF. As DNA, the CDR3 is TGTGCCAGCGGCCAGGAAGCAACAGATACGCAGTATTTT.

The genes are TRBV5-4 and TRBJ2-7; D might be TRBD2 (5 bases). Between the trimmed V and J ends, which lost 4 bases and 7 bases, there was a span of 9 bases. This CDR3 is built from 11 residues. Germline V gene sequence: CDR1 SGHNT, CDR2 YYREEE (reference sequence). In nucleotides, the CDR3 is TGTGCCAGCAGCCGTCGAGGGGAGCAGTACTTC. This translates into CASSRRGEQYF.

The chain has TRBV5-1 and TRBJ2-7; 10 nucleotides line up with TRBD1. V was clipped by 4 bases and J by 5 bases; unmatched bases: 9. The germline V gene has CDR1 SGHRS and CDR2 YFSETQ. CDR3 length: 15 amino acids. The CDR3 DNA reads TGCGCCAGCAGCGTGGACGGGACAGGGGTTAACGAGCAGTACTTC. Amino acids: CASSVDGTGVNEQYF.

The V and J genes are TRBV2 and TRBJ1-1; possibly TRBD1 for D (6 bases). V lost 6 bases and J 5 bases, leaving 13 bases between the germline ends. Germline V gene data show CDR1 as SNHLY and CDR2 as FYNNEI. CDR3 length: 13 residues. CDR3 DNA: TGTGCCAGCAGCCCTACAGGGCTGACTGAAGCTTTCTTT. It encodes CASSPTGLTEAFF.

This clone was counted a few times. This sequence joins TRBV27 and TRBJ2-7; 7 positions agree with TRBD1. CDR3 length: 14 amino acids. In germline, CDR1 is MNHEY, CDR2 SMNVEV (reference sequence). V shed 8 bases and J 7 bases; nucleotides not matched to a gene: 14. CDR3 in DNA: TGTGCCAGCCTAAAAACCGGGACAGTGGGTGAGCAGTACTTC. As protein: CASLKTGTVGEQYF.

The rearrangement joins TRBV12-3 or TRBV12-4 to TRBJ2-7; no clear D. Trimming removed 3 bases at V and 2 bases at J, with 8 bases between. The CDR3 sequence is 13 residues long. CDR3 bases: TGTGCCAGCAGTTTTGGCTCAACCTACGAGCAGTACTTC. Translated, it gives CASSFGSTYEQYF.

The J gene is TRBJ1-1, the V gene TRBV19; D ambiguous. CDR1 LNHDA and CDR2 SQIVND come from the germline V gene (reference sequence). With 2 bases removed from V and 5 bases from J, the gap between germline ends came to 21 bases. The CDR3 totals 17 residues. The CDR3 sequence is CASSIIRATDGVTEAFF. The CDR3 DNA sequence: TGTGCCAGTAGTATAATCCGGGCCACAGATGGGGTGACTGAAGCTTTCTTT.

The rearrangement links TRBV7-2 to TRBJ2-6, with D hard to call. V was pared by 6 bases and J by 0 bases, with 12 bases between. The length of the CDR3 is 16 residues. Germline assignment: CDR1 SGHTA and CDR2 FQGNSA. CDR3 sequence (DNA): TGTGCCAGCAGTTTTCGACGGAGCTCTGGGGCCAACGTCCTGACTTTC. It encodes CASSFRRSSGANVLTF.

This clone came up a few times. V gene TRBV7-3 combines with J gene TRBJ1-2, with D maybe TRBD1 (6 bases). The CDR3 spans 13 residues. V was shortened by 5 bases and J by 4 bases, with 11 bases between the two germline ends. CDR1 is SGHTA, CDR2 FQGTGA, per germline. The CDR3 sequence: CASSLDSFYGYTF. Written as DNA, the CDR3 is TGTGCCAGCAGCCTGGACAGCTTCTATGGCTACACCTTC.